The 10 T cell receptor beta chains given below trace back to one sample, sequenced in a study of CD4+ T cells in melanoma. The data were produced by immunoSEQ multiplex PCR, yet TCRdb's version contains in-frame clones alone and is incomplete. Among roughly 7,000 clones, roughly 47% were seen once, and the ten largest hold about a sixth. The sequenced material came from cells from a culture (not recorded whether cultured in vitro). These receptors originate from a human donor with melanoma.

This chain's CDR3 is CASSADGRAGKETQYF. DNA for the CDR3: TGTGCCAGCAGCGCTGACGGGAGGGCAGGGAAAGAGACCCAGTACTTC. The chain links TRBV9 to TRBJ2-5; 8 bases match TRBD2. The CDR3 has 16 amino acids. The germline V gene has CDR1 SGDLS and CDR2 YYNGEE. After removal of 3 bases from V and 3 bases from J, the junction contained 10 bases not matched to a gene.

This chain links TRBV7-3 with TRBJ2-2; D uncertain. V was shortened by 5 bases and J by 7 bases, with 20 bases between the two germline ends. The CDR3 has 16 amino acids. Germline values: CDR1 SGHTA, CDR2 FQGTGA. The CDR3 sequence: CASSPQPNRLGGELFF. The DNA of the CDR3 is TGTGCCAGCAGCCCCCAACCCAATCGGCTGGGCGGGGAGCTGTTTTTT.

The V gene is TRBV12-1, the J gene TRBJ1-2; the DNA was not compared with TRBD1, the D call given in the table. TRBV12-1 is given as a pseudogene. CDR3 length: 14 residues. The CDR3 is CASSLQVPNYGYTF. CDR3 bases: TGTGCCAGCAGCCTCCAGGTGCCTAACTATGGCTACACCTTC.

This chain joins TRBV6-5 and TRBJ2-7; D call uncertain. CDR1 MNHEY and CDR2 SVGAGI come from the germline V gene. This CDR3 has 15 amino acids. Trimming took 3 bases from V and 3 from J, leaving 15 bases between them. This chain's CDR3 is CASSYFGPWGYEQYF. The CDR3 DNA reads TGTGCCAGCAGTTATTTTGGGCCGTGGGGCTACGAGCAGTACTTC.

The chain recombines TRBV4-1 with TRBJ1-1; the match to TRBD1 covers 10 bases. CDR3 length equals 15 residues. The trim removed 6 bases at V and 7 bases at J, leaving 11 bases unmatched. CDR1 is MGHRA and CDR2 is YSYEKL in the germline V gene. The CDR3 loop reads CASSRSDRGRGEAFF. The CDR3, as DNA: TGCGCCAGCAGTCGAAGCGACAGGGGGCGGGGTGAAGCTTTCTTT.

The chain joins TRBV5-1 to TRBJ2-5; the match to TRBD2 covers 11 bases. Germline V gene lookup returns CDR1 SGHRS and CDR2 YFSETQ. The V segment lost 3 bases and the J segment 4 bases; nucleotides outside the gene matches: 5. This CDR3 region has 15 residues. CDR3 sequence (DNA): TGCGCCAGCAGCTCCGCTAGCGGGGGGTTAGAGACCCAGTACTTC. This sequence encodes CASSSASGGLETQYF. Looking up the rest from reference TRBV5-1 and TRBJ2-5 gives the full variable domain: KAGVTQTPRYLIKTRGQQVTLSCSPISGHRSVSWYQQTPGQGLQFLFEYFSETQRNKGNFPGRFSGRQFSNSRSEMNVSTLELGDSALYLCASSSASGGLETQYFGPGTRLLVL.

The chain recombines TRBV7-9 with TRBJ2-3; D remains ambiguous. The CDR3 totals 11 residues. Germline CDR1 is SEHNR and CDR2 is FQNEAQ (reference sequence). V was cut by 5 bases and J by 2 bases, with 2 bases left in between. The CDR3 protein is CASSLTDTQYF. The CDR3 DNA follows: TGTGCCAGCAGCCTCACAGATACGCAGTATTTT. Combining the CDR3 with reference TRBV7-9 and TRBJ2-3 gives the whole variable domain DTGVSQNPRHKITKRGQNVTFRCDPISEHNRLYWYRQTLGQGPEFLTYFQNEAQLEKSRLLSDRFSAERPKGSFSTLEIQRTEQGDSAMYLCASSLTDTQYFGPGTRLTVL.

The rearrangement uses TRBV30 and TRBJ1-5; D gene unclear. Germline V gene data show CDR1 as GTSNPN and CDR2 as SVGIG (reference sequence). The CDR3 runs 17 residues. The V end lost 1 base, the J end lost 4 bases, and 20 bases lay between the germline ends. The CDR3 DNA is TGTGCCTGGAGTGATAGAATATCGCCCCTTGGAAATCAGCCCCAGCATTTT. Translated, it gives CAWSDRISPLGNQPQHF.

The rearrangement joins TRBV5-1 to TRBJ2-7; TRBD1 matches 9 bases. Losses at the gene ends were 0 bases for V and 2 bases for J; bases not matched to a gene: 3. Germline lookup yields CDR1 SGHRS and CDR2 YFSETQ. The CDR3 consists of 15 residues. CDR3 nucleotide sequence: TGCGCCAGCAGCTTGGGAGGACAGGGGCCCTACGAGCAGTACTTC. Amino acids: CASSLGGQGPYEQYF.

The chain is built from TRBV4-1 and TRBJ1-2; D gene ambiguous. V gave up 6 bases and J gave up 5 bases, with 10 bases separating them. The CDR3 covers 12 residues. The germline CDR1 and CDR2 sequences are MGHRA and YSYEKL. CDR3 sequence: CASRQNPYGYTF. CDR3 sequence (DNA): TGCGCCAGCAGACAAAATCCGTATGGCTACACCTTC.